The TCR beta chain described here comes from a study of graft-versus-host responses after intestinal transplantation. TCRdb's copy holds only in-frame clones and misses some; the assay was immunoSEQ multiplex PCR. This table has about 88,000 clones, approximately 92% appearing once. This clone was seen only once. Antigen specificity is unknown. This CDR3 region has 15 residues. The germline V gene has CDR1 PRHDT and CDR2 FYEKMQ (reference sequence). V lost 0 bases and J 8 bases, leaving 16 bases between the germline ends. V gene TRBV13 combines with J gene TRBJ1-2, with D possibly TRBD1 on 5 matching bases. Specimen: unstimulated CD4+ T cells sorted from spleen or lymph node cells, collected before intestinal transplant. This sequence originates from a human donor who received an intestinal transplant. The CDR3 protein is CASSLGGTWKWGYTF. CDR3 DNA sequence: TGTGCCAGCAGCTTAGGGGGGACGTGGAAGTGGGGCTACACCTTC.